This TCR beta chain was captured in a study of blood T cell repertoires in COVID-19. Some clones are missing from TCRdb's copy, which holds only in-frame ones; the method was immunoSEQ multiplex PCR. The sample holds fewer than 350,000 clones, approximately 90% seen once. Trimming left V 2 bases short and J 1 base short, with 15 bases between. Germline V gives CDR1 SGHKS, CDR2 YYEKEE (reference sequence). This CDR3 spans 16 amino acids. Only one count was recorded for this clone. The sequenced sample consisted of peripheral blood. V gene TRBV5-5 combines with J gene TRBJ1-1; TRBD1 is a possible D gene (5 bases). This receptor was taken from a man aged 25 to 40 with COVID-19, enrolled during active disease. CDR3 protein: CASSFFPQGRNTEAFF. The CDR3 bases are TGTGCCAGCAGCTTCTTTCCCCAGGGTAGGAACACTGAAGCTTTCTTT.